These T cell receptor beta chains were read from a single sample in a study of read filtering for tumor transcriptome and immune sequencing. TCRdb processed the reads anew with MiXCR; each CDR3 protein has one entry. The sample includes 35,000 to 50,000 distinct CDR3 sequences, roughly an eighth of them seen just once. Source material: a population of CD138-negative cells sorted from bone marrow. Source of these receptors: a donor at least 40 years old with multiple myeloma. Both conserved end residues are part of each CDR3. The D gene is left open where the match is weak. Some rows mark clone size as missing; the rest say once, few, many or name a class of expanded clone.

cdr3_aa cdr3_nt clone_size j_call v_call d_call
CASIGLSGGGEDDEQFF TGTGCCAGCATAGGGCTGTCGGGCGGGGGGGAGGACGATGAGCAGTTCTTC many TRBJ2-1 TRBV2 TRBD2
CASSYSGGEYEQYF TGTGCCAGCAGTTATAGCGGGGGGGAGTACGAGCAGTACTTC many TRBJ2-7 TRBV6-6 TRBD2
CASSRPGSYIQYF TGTGCCAGCAGCCGACCAGGGAGCTACATTCAGTACTTC many TRBJ2-4 TRBV6-5 NA
CASSFLPGGGANVLTF TGTGCCAGCAGCTTCCTGCCGGGTGGAGGGGCCAACGTCCTGACTTTC many TRBJ2-6 TRBV7-9 NA
CASSFHRHPPDSSGPPTTGELFF TGTGCCAGCAGCTTTCACCGTCATCCCCCGGATTCCTCAGGGCCCCCCACCACCGGGGAGCTGTTTTTT NA TRBJ2-2 TRBV7-3 NA
CASSYQGALEQYF TGTGCCAGCAGTTACCAGGGGGCGCTTGAGCAGTACTTC many TRBJ2-7 TRBV6-2/TRBV6-3 TRBD1
CASCRLAGFSSEQFF TGTGCCAGCTGCAGACTAGCGGGATTCTCCAGTGAGCAGTTCTTC NA TRBJ2-1 TRBV3-1 TRBD2
CAWSRMANTGELFF TGTGCCTGGAGTAGGATGGCGAACACCGGGGAGCTGTTTTTT many TRBJ2-2 TRBV30 NA
CASSPRRTSGWNTEELFF TGTGCCAGCAGCCCCAGGAGGACTAGCGGGTGGAACACCGAGGAGCTGTTTTTT NA TRBJ2-2 TRBV7-9 TRBD2
CASSETGQGVDQPQHF TGTGCCAGCAGTGAAACGGGACAGGGGGTGGATCAGCCCCAGCATTTT NA TRBJ1-5 TRBV6-1 TRBD1
CASSYSGANVLTF TGTGCCAGCAGTTATTCTGGGGCCAACGTCCTGACTTTC many TRBJ2-6 TRBV6-2/TRBV6-3 NA